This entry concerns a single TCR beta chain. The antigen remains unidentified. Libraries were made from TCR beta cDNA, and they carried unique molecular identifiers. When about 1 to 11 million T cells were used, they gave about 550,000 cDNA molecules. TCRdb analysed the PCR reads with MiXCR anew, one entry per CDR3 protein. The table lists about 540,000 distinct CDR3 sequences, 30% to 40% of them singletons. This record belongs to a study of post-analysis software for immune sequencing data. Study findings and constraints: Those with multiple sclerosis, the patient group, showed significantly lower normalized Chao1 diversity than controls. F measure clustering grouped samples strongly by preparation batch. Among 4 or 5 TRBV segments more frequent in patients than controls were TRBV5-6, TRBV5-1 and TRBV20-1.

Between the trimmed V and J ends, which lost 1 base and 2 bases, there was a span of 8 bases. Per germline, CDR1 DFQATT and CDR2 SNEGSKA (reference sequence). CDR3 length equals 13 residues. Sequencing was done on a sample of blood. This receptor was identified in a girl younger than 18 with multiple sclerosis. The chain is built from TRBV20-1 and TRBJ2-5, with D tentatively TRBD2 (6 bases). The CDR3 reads CSARGDWQETQYF. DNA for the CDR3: TGCAGTGCTAGAGGGGACTGGCAAGAGACCCAGTACTTC.